This T cell receptor (beta chain) came from a study of T cell changes during pregnancy in multiple sclerosis. Clones were sequenced by immunoSEQ multiplex PCR, and TCRdb holds only the in-frame ones, with some missing. The table shows about 72,000 clones, with roughly nine tenths occurring only once. The germline V gene encodes CDR1 SGHVS and CDR2 FNYEAQ. This CDR3 region has 15 residues. V was pared by 5 bases and J by 0 bases, with 10 bases between. This specimen consisted of peripheral blood, obtained in the third trimester of pregnancy. This clonotype was obtained from a female donor in good health, enrolled as a control in a pregnancy study. The chain uses TRBV7-6 and TRBJ1-4, with D possibly matching TRBD1 (5 bases). In nucleotides, the CDR3 is TGTGCCAGCAGCAAGGGGTATGCAACTAATGAAAAACTGTTTTTT. This gives the protein CASSKGYATNEKLFF.